A selection of T cell receptor beta chains follows, all from one sample in a study of identical twins. TCRdb reprocessed the 5' RACE reads via MiXCR and lists one record per CDR3 protein. In the table there are approximately 1.8 million distinct CDR3 sequences, under 35% of which are singletons. Specimen: cord blood. All receptors come from a newborn girl in good health. The CDR3 runs from the conserved cysteine through the conserved F or W. D genes are given only for firm matches. Only part of the rows carry a size: once, few, many, or a class if the clone is expanded.

j_call clone_size v_call d_call cdr3_nt cdr3_aa
TRBJ2-2 few TRBV14 TRBD2 TGTGCCAGCCGACTAGCGGTGAACACCGGGGAGCTGTTTTTT CASRLAVNTGELFF
TRBJ2-5 - TRBV6-5 - TGTGCCAGCAGAGTAACCGCCCAAGAGACCCAGTACTTC CASRVTAQETQYF
TRBJ2-3 - TRBV7-2 - TGTGCCAGCAGCTCCGGGGACCCCGCTACGCAGTATTTT CASSSGDPATQYF
TRBJ2-1 many TRBV7-2 - TGTGCCAGCAGCTTAGAATTGGGCCATGAGCAGTTCTTC CASSLELGHEQFF
TRBJ2-3 - TRBV29-1 - TGCAGCGTGGCCACTAGCACCACAGATACGCAGTATTTT CSVATSTTDTQYF
TRBJ2-7 many TRBV29-1 TRBD1 TGCAGCGTTACGCCGGGACAGGGAGACGAGCAGTACTTC CSVTPGQGDEQYF
TRBJ1-5 - TRBV18 TRBD1 TGTGCCAGCTCACCGGAACAGGGGCCCGGGATATATCAGCCCCAGCATTTT CASSPEQGPGIYQPQHF
TRBJ2-7 many TRBV5-1 - TGCGCCAGCAGCTTGGCCGACTCCCTTACCTACGAGCAGTACTTC CASSLADSLTYEQYF
TRBJ2-3 - TRBV7-8 - TGTGCCAGCAGCTCCTCGCGACTGGGGGGAGGAACGGCAGATACGCAGTATTTT CASSSSRLGGGTADTQYF
TRBJ1-1 few TRBV7-9 - TGTGCCAGCAGCTTAGAGATCGGTCACACTGAAGCTTTCTTT CASSLEIGHTEAFF
TRBJ2-1 - TRBV12-3/TRBV12-4 - TGTGCCAGCAGTCTCAGCGGGCGGTCTGGGGATGAGCAGTTCTTC CASSLSGRSGDEQFF
TRBJ1-1 - TRBV2 - TGTGCCAGCACTGCAGACAGGAACACTGAAGCTTTCTTT CASTADRNTEAFF
TRBJ2-7 few TRBV7-2 TRBD1 TGTGCCAGCAGCTTAGAAGGTTTCGCGGGACAGGGGGCAAGGGAGCAGTACTTC CASSLEGFAGQGAREQYF
TRBJ2-1 few TRBV10-2 TRBD2 TGCGCCAGCAGTGAGTCGAGGGCTAGCGGGGGGGCCGGCGATGAGCAGTTCTTC CASSESRASGGAGDEQFF
TRBJ2-3 few TRBV5-4 TRBD2 TGTGCCAGCAGCTTGGTGTGGGGACTAGCGGGAGTCCCCACAGATACGCAGTATTTT CASSLVWGLAGVPTDTQYF
TRBJ2-1 few TRBV7-6 TRBD2 TGTGCCAGCAGCTTCCTAGCGGGCCTAGCATCTTACAATGAGCAGTTCTTC CASSFLAGLASYNEQFF
TRBJ1-2 many TRBV6-1 TRBD1 TGTGCCAGCAGTGCCAACAGGGGGCTGGGCTATGGCTACACCTTC CASSANRGLGYGYTF
TRBJ2-7 - TRBV27 - TGTGCCAGCAGTACGTGGGACCGACTTCGCTACGAGCAGTACTTC CASSTWDRLRYEQYF
TRBJ1-1 few TRBV15 - TGTGCCACCAGGACAGGACCTCAGAACACTGAAGCTTTCTTT CATRTGPQNTEAFF
TRBJ2-7 - TRBV9 TRBD2 TGTGCCAGCAGCGTAGGAGGACTAGGTGCCTACAATGAGCAGTACTTC CASSVGGLGAYNEQYF
TRBJ1-5 - TRBV20-1 - TGCAGTGCTAGATTGGGGGGCGCTTATAGCAATCAGCCCCAGCATTTT CSARLGGAYSNQPQHF
TRBJ2-1 - TRBV7-2 - TGTGCCAGCAGCTTATGCCTGGGGTACAATGAGCAGTTCTTC CASSLCLGYNEQFF
TRBJ2-2 - TRBV27 TRBD2 TGTGCCAGCAGTTTATCGGTGAGACTAGCGGGAGCCTCGAACACCGGGGAGCTGTTTTTT CASSLSVRLAGASNTGELFF
TRBJ1-2 few TRBV6-6 - TGTGCCAGCAGTTACGTTTCCTGGGATGGCTACACCTTC CASSYVSWDGYTF
TRBJ1-2 - TRBV6-1 - TGTGCCAGCAGTGAACACGGGGGCGATGGCTACACCTTC CASSEHGGDGYTF
TRBJ2-7 many TRBV27 - TGTGCCAGCAGCTTCGGGGTGAGCTACGAGCAGTACTTC CASSFGVSYEQYF
TRBJ2-1 - TRBV20-1 TRBD2 TGCAGTGCCCTAAGACCCGTGCTAGCGGGAGGTCCAAGCTCCTACAATGAGCAGTTCTTC CSALRPVLAGGPSSYNEQFF
TRBJ1-2 - TRBV12-3/TRBV12-4 - TGTGCCAGCAGTTTCGGGAGGGGCGGTAGCTATGGCTACACCTTC CASSFGRGGSYGYTF